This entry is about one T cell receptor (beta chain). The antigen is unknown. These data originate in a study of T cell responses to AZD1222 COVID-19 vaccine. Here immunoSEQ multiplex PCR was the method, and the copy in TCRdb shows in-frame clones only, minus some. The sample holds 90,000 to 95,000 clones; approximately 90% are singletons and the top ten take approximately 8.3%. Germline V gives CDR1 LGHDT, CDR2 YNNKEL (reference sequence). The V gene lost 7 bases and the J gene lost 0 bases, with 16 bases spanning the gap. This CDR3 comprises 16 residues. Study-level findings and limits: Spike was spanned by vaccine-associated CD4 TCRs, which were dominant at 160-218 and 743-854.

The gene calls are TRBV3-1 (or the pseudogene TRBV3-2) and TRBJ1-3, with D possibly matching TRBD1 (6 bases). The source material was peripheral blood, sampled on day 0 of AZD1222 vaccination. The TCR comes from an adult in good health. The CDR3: CASKQGPATSGNTIYF. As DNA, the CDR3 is TGTGCCAGCAAACAGGGTCCGGCGACCTCTGGAAACACCATATATTTT.